The following is a TCR beta chain sequence with its context. The sample originates from a study of OX40 agonist ivuxolimab in advanced cancers. The CDR3 has 18 residues. Profiling relied on immunoSEQ multiplex PCR, and the TCRdb table lists in-frame clones only, not all of them. The top ten clones hold approximately 0.19% of a sample with some 84,000 clones, approximately 92% of them seen once. This clonotype originated in an adult with an advanced solid tumor such as melanoma, head and neck, liver or kidney cancer. The sample in question was CD4+ or CD8+ T cells sorted from blood, obtained in a trial of the OX40 agonist ivuxolimab. V is TRBV21-1 and J is TRBJ2-2; the D segment call TRBD1 is taken from the table without a DNA check. TRBV21-1 is noted as a pseudogene. In nucleotides, the CDR3 is TGTGCCAGCAGCAAAGCCTTTTGGGTTTTAGGGGACACCGGGGAGCTGTTTTTT. Protein: CASSKAFWVLGDTGELFF.